These 29 T cell receptor beta chains were sequenced from one sample in a study of molecular identifiers for immune sequencing clone quantification. TCRdb passed the PCR reads through MiXCR, listing each CDR3 protein once. The sample includes just under 65,000 distinct CDR3 sequences, around 19% of them seen just once. Sequencing used naive CD8+ T cells from blood, with Jurkat cell RNA spiked in. The sample's subset: FACS-sorted CD8+CD4-CCR7+CD45RA+ naive T cells. The receptors stem from a human donor in good health. Some libraries in this study had Jurkat cell RNA spiked in.

This clonotype was detected many times. V and J are TRBV27 and TRBJ1-5; 7 bases fit TRBD1. The CDR3 runs 13 residues. Germline V lookup: CDR1 MNHEY, CDR2 SMNVEV (reference sequence). Trimming at V came to 9 bases and at J to 6 bases, leaving 8 bases not matched to a gene. The DNA of the CDR3 is TGTGCCAGTCAGGGGGGCAATACTCAGCCCCAGCATTTT. Translating gives CASQGGNTQPQHF.

The chain joins TRBV19 to TRBJ1-1; no reliable D call. This CDR3 is built from 13 residues. CDR1 and CDR2 (germline): LNHDA, SQIVND (reference sequence). Trimming pared 3 bases from V and 1 base from J, leaving 6 bases between. CDR3 nucleotide sequence: TGTGCCAGTAGTATCGGGAGGAACACTGAAGCTTTCTTT. Translated: CASSIGRNTEAFF.

Worth noting for this clonotype: A much larger clone differs by one base, so this may be a read error. Lacking the conserved final phenylalanine or tryptophan, this CDR3 likely reflects a read error. CDR3 bases: TGTGCCAGCAAGGGGTCCCGGGGAGGTGGAATCAATCAGCCCCAGCATTTG. Amino acids: CASKGSRGGGINQPQHL. The V call is TRBV2, the J call TRBJ1-5, with D tentatively TRBD1 (5 bases). V lost 7 bases, J lost 3 bases, and 22 bases lay in between. Germline values: CDR1 SNHLY, CDR2 FYNNEI. The CDR3 runs 17 residues.

This clonotype was seen repeatedly, ten times or more. This sequence joins TRBV29-1 and TRBJ2-7; 7 bases agree with TRBD1. V lost 4 bases and J lost 0; bases outside the gene matches: 3. Germline V gene lookup returns CDR1 SQVTM and CDR2 ANQGSEA. The CDR3 runs to 13 residues. The CDR3 bases are TGCAGCGTTGTAGGGGGCAGCTCCTACGAGCAGTACTTC. It encodes CSVVGGSSYEQYF.

At least ten counts were recorded for this clonotype. The chain has TRBV6-6 and TRBJ1-2; D is uncertain. Germline-derived CDR1 and CDR2 are MNHNY and SVGAGI (reference sequence). V was clipped by 0 bases and J by 0 bases, with 11 bases between them. The CDR3 totals 16 residues. CDR3 sequence: CASSYSIQQTNYGYTF. The CDR3 bases are TGTGCCAGCAGTTACTCGATCCAGCAGACTAACTATGGCTACACCTTC.

Comments on this clonotype: Being one base from a much bigger clone, this may be a read error. This chain links TRBV27 with TRBJ2-1; 9 bases line up with TRBD2. CDR3 length equals 17 residues. Germline CDR1 reads MNHEY; CDR2 reads SMNVEV (reference sequence). V trimming: 3 bases; J trimming: 9 bases; junction bases outside the gene matches: 15. CDR3 sequence (DNA): TGTGCCAGCAGTTTTCTCTTAGGGGGACTAGCCAGAAGTGAGCAGTTCTTC. Its translation: CASSFLLGGLARSEQFF.

This clonotype was counted a few times. The chain carries TRBV7-9 and TRBJ2-7, with 11 bases that match TRBD2. This CDR3 has 15 amino acids. Looked up from germline, CDR1 is SEHNR and CDR2 is FQNEAQ (reference sequence). J gave up 6 bases and V 0 bases, and 4 bases lay outside the gene matches. For the CDR3, the DNA is TGTGCCAGCAGCTTAGCGACTAGCGGGAACTCCGAGCAGTACTTC. As protein: CASSLATSGNSEQYF.

This clonotype was detected many times. The chain joins TRBV28 to TRBJ1-2; no firm D call. Germline CDR1 MDHEN, CDR2 SYDVKM. CDR3 length equals 15 residues. Trimming stripped 1 base from V and 3 bases from J, with 12 bases between. The CDR3 DNA sequence: TGTGCCAGCAGTTTATCGAGTTGGGGTGACTATGGCTACACCTTC. Translated: CASSLSSWGDYGYTF.

This clonotype was seen repeatedly, ten times or more. The chain combines TRBV20-1 with TRBJ2-1; 8 nucleotides line up with TRBD2. Trimming removed 6 bases from V and 3 bases from J; junction bases left unmatched: 4. The CDR3 runs to 13 residues. The V gene's germline CDR1 is DFQATT and CDR2 SNEGSKA (reference sequence). CDR3 nucleotides: TGCAGTGCCAGACTAGCGAACTACAATGAGCAGTTCTTC. As protein: CSARLANYNEQFF.

CDR3 protein: CATSDFVEGQAGYSTDTQYF. The CDR3 region has the DNA TGTGCCACCAGTGATTTTGTCGAGGGACAAGCGGGATATAGCACAGATACGCAGTATTTT. V and J are TRBV24-1 and TRBJ2-3; D possibly corresponds to TRBD2 (7 bases). The CDR3 is 20 amino acids. V was shortened by 1 base and J by 0 bases, with 22 bases between the two germline ends. Germline V gene lookup returns CDR1 KGHDR and CDR2 SFDVKD.

In regard to this clonotype: This could be a read error, since a much larger clone is one nucleotide away. In DNA, the CDR3 is TGTGCCAGCAGCTTAGTTCTTTGCTACACCTTC. Its protein product is CASSLVLCYTF. The V call is TRBV11-2, the J call TRBJ1-2; no definite D call. Germline lookup yields CDR1 SGHAT and CDR2 FQNNGV. V was shortened by 1 base and J by 9 bases, with 6 bases between the two germline ends. This CDR3 contains 11 residues.

In this sample, this clonotype turned up a few times. The V gene is TRBV25-1, the J gene TRBJ1-1; possible D gene TRBD1, 5 bases. Germline V gene lookup returns CDR1 MGHDK and CDR2 SYGVNS. This CDR3 spans 14 amino acids. Trimming shortened V by 2 bases and J by 3 bases, and 10 bases separated the two germline ends. CDR3 in DNA: TGTGCCAGCAGTGAACAAGCAGGGTACACTGAAGCTTTCTTT. It translates to CASSEQAGYTEAFF.

Turning to this clonotype: At one end the junction does not follow the germline gene, possibly because of a read error. CDR3 sequence (DNA): TGTGCCGGCAGCTTGGTCGGGACTAGCACAGATACGCAGTATTTT. Translation: CAGSLVGTSTDTQYF. The rearrangement uses TRBV5-6 and TRBJ2-3, with D possibly TRBD2 on 6 matching bases. The germline V gene encodes CDR1 SGHDT and CDR2 YYEEEE. CDR3 length equals 15 residues.

As to this clonotype: A much larger clone differs from this one at a single base, so this may be a read error. The chain is built from TRBV25-1 and TRBJ1-3, with D unclear. CDR1 is MGHDK and CDR2 is SYGVNS in the germline V gene. The CDR3 spans 13 residues. Trimming left V 8 bases short and J 6 bases short, with 14 bases between. CDR3: CASASFTENTIYF. CDR3 nucleotides: TGTGCCAGCGCGTCATTCACTGAAAACACCATATATTTT.

This clonotype has a count of ten or more. CDR3 protein: CAKNQDRAYEQYF. CDR3 nucleotide sequence: TGTGCCAAAAACCAAGACAGGGCGTACGAGCAGTACTTC. The chain is built from TRBV10-3 and TRBJ2-7; 7 bases fit TRBD1. Germline V lookup: CDR1 ENHRY, CDR2 SYGVKD. The CDR3 sequence is 13 residues long. V dropped 10 bases and J dropped 4; count of bases not matched to a gene: 10.

At least ten counts were recorded for this clonotype. The chain joins TRBV7-9 to TRBJ2-7, with D hard to call. Trimming took off 3 bases at V and 0 bases at J, with 9 bases between the two ends. CDR3 length equals 14 residues. CDR1 SEHNR and CDR2 FQNEAQ come from the germline V gene (reference sequence). The DNA for the CDR3 is TGTGCCAGCAGCTTGGCAGGTTTCTCCTACGAGCAGTACTTC. Its protein is CASSLAGFSYEQYF.

This clonotype was picked up a small number of times. The genes are TRBV20-1 and TRBJ2-1; possible D gene TRBD1, 5 bases. Trimming took 2 bases from V and 3 from J, leaving 11 bases between them. This CDR3 is 14 amino acids long. The germline V gene has CDR1 DFQATT and CDR2 SNEGSKA (reference sequence). The CDR3 loop reads CSARRQGYYNEQFF. CDR3 coding DNA: TGCAGTGCTAGAAGGCAGGGATACTACAATGAGCAGTTCTTC.

This clonotype was recorded at least ten times. J is TRBJ2-7 and V is TRBV7-9; D possibly corresponds to TRBD1 (5 bases). With 1 base removed from V and 0 bases from J, the gap between germline ends came to 7 bases. The CDR3 sequence is 14 residues long. Germline CDR1 is SEHNR and CDR2 is FQNEAQ (reference sequence). CDR3 residues: CASSLGTLSYEQYF. The CDR3 bases are TGTGCCAGCAGCTTAGGGACACTCTCCTACGAGCAGTACTTC.

This clonotype showed up many times. CDR3 loop: CASSPGTAYGYTF. The CDR3 DNA reads TGTGCCAGCAGCCCCGGGACAGCCTATGGCTACACCTTC. The rearrangement links TRBV3-1 to TRBJ1-2; 7 nucleotides line up with TRBD1. Trimming at V came to 4 bases and at J to 4 bases, leaving 3 bases not matched to a gene. Looked up from germline, CDR1 is LGHDT and CDR2 is YNNKEL (reference sequence). The CDR3 has 13 residues.

In its sample, this clonotype was seen many times. The V and J genes are TRBV4-1 and TRBJ2-5; 12 bases map to TRBD2. Germline V gene lookup returns CDR1 MGHRA and CDR2 YSYEKL. This CDR3 has 17 amino acids. J lost 5 bases, V lost 4 bases, and 11 bases had no gene match. Written as DNA, the CDR3 is TGCGCCAGCAGCCCGTCTAGCGGGAGGGCCAGAGTGGAGACCCAGTACTTC. Protein sequence: CASSPSSGRARVETQYF.

This clonotype was picked up many times. The V call is TRBV11-3, the J call TRBJ1-1; a possible D gene is TRBD1 (5 bases). The V gene lost 5 bases and the J gene lost 4 bases, with 11 bases spanning the gap. CDR1 and CDR2 (germline): SGHNT, YENEEA. This CDR3 has 13 residues. The CDR3 DNA sequence: TGTGCCAGCAGCCCCGGGACGGTCACTGAAGCTTTCTTT. Translation: CASSPGTVTEAFF.

This clonotype was seen ten or more times. This sequence joins TRBV19 and TRBJ2-1; D perhaps matches TRBD2 (6 bases). The V end was cut by 7 bases, the J end by 5 bases, with 30 bases between. This CDR3 comprises 19 residues. From germline, CDR1 is LNHDA and CDR2 SQIVND (reference sequence). Here the CDR3 reads CASTSSDPGSGTLHNEQFF. CDR3 DNA sequence: TGTGCCAGTACGTCTTCCGACCCTGGGTCGGGGACTCTTCACAATGAGCAGTTCTTC.

In regard to this clonotype: A much bigger clone sits one base away, suggesting this may be a read error. The chain joins TRBV5-4 to TRBJ2-1, with 11 bases that match TRBD2. The CDR3 is 15 amino acids. The junction had 4 bases not matched to a gene; V was cut back by 2 bases and J by 6 bases. Germline CDR1 SGHNT, CDR2 YYREEE (reference sequence). Here the CDR3 DNA reads TGTGCCAGCAGCTTTAGCGGGGGGGCCGTCAATGAGCAGTTCTTC. Protein: CASSFSGGAVNEQFF.

This clonotype has a count of ten or more. The J gene is TRBJ1-5, the V gene TRBV27; possibly TRBD1 for D (5 bases). Trimming left V 8 bases short and J 6 bases short, with 17 bases between. CDR3 length: 14 amino acids. Germline V gene sequence: CDR1 MNHEY, CDR2 SMNVEV (reference sequence). CDR3 sequence reads: CASSLGGSSQPQHF. In DNA form, the CDR3 reads TGTGCCAGCTCCCTTGGGGGGAGTAGTCAGCCCCAGCATTTT.

The chain employs TRBV24-1 and TRBJ2-2, with D perhaps matching TRBD2 (7 bases). This CDR3 has 16 residues. The V gene's germline CDR1 is KGHDR and CDR2 SFDVKD. V was shortened by 7 bases and J by 3 bases, with 17 bases between the two germline ends. CDR3 DNA sequence: TGTGCCACCAGCATCCTTGGGAGGGGGGACACCGGGGAGCTGTTTTTT. Translating it yields CATSILGRGDTGELFF.

As concerns this clonotype: One base away lies a much larger clone, so this may be a sequencing read error. The chain has TRBV7-2 and TRBJ2-7; D is ambiguous. The CDR3 covers 14 residues. The V gene's germline CDR1 is SGHTA and CDR2 FQGNSA. The V end lost 8 bases, the J end lost 2 bases, and 16 bases lay between the germline ends. CDR3 in amino acids: CASRRSSSPYEQYF. The CDR3 nucleotides are TGTGCCAGCCGCCGATCGAGCAGCCCCTACGAGCAGTACTTC.

The chain joins TRBV13 to TRBJ2-3; the D gene is possibly TRBD1 (6 bases). Trimming removed 5 bases at V and 2 bases at J, with 14 bases between. The CDR3 runs to 15 residues. CDR1 is PRHDT, CDR2 FYEKMQ, per germline (reference sequence). The CDR3 DNA is TGTGCCAGCAGCCTCCGGGACATGGACACAGATACGCAGTATTTT. Its translation: CASSLRDMDTDTQYF. The full variable domain, its missing parts supplied by reference TRBV13 and TRBJ2-3, is AAGVIQSPRHLIKEKRETATLKCYPIPRHDTVYWYQQGPGQDPQFLISFYEKMQSDKGSIPDRFSAQQFSDYHSELNMSSLELGDSALYFCASSLRDMDTDTQYFGPGTRLTVL.

Ten or more counts support this clonotype. The genes are TRBV28 and TRBJ2-7, with D uncertain. The germline V gene encodes CDR1 MDHEN and CDR2 SYDVKM. V lost 5 bases, J lost 3 bases, and 14 bases lay in between. The CDR3 extends over 14 amino acids. The CDR3 sequence is CASSHSILSYEQYF. CDR3 DNA: TGTGCCAGCAGTCACTCGATTCTCAGCTACGAGCAGTACTTC. Supplemented by reference TRBV28 and TRBJ2-7, the full variable domain reads DVKVTQSSRYLVKRTGEKVFLECVQDMDHENMFWYRQDPGLGLRLIYFSYDVKMKEKGDIPEGYSVSREKKERFSLILESASTNQTSMYLCASSHSILSYEQYFGPGTRLTVT.

Details on this clonotype: One end of the junction fails to match germline, which may point to a read error. The chain employs TRBV9 and TRBJ2-1; no clear D gene. Germline CDR1 reads SGDLS; CDR2 reads YYNGEE. The CDR3 is 18 amino acids. The CDR3 reads CASGVESGQIFSYNEQFF. The CDR3 DNA follows: TGTGCCAGCGGCGTAGAGTCCGGGCAAATCTTCTCCTACAATGAGCAGTTCTTC.